The 28 T cell receptor beta chains below come from one sample, sequenced in a study of T-cell reconstitution after alpha-beta-depleted transplantation in children. This sample's TCRbeta library carried unique molecular identifier barcodes. Each CDR3 protein is one row after TCRdb ran MiXCR on the PCR reads. The repertoire includes approximately 590,000 distinct CDR3 sequences, over 9.5% of them detected once, and 4% to 5% sits in the top ten. The material sequenced was PBMCs from the stem cell graft donor, taken from the stem cell graft. The receptor source for this set is a human donor who donated a stem cell graft to a child with acute myeloid leukemia.

This clonotype was observed many times. This chain links TRBV5-1 with TRBJ2-7; 7 nucleotides align to TRBD1. This CDR3 is built from 14 residues. In germline, CDR1 is SGHRS, CDR2 YFSETQ. V was clipped by 6 bases and J by 5 bases; unmatched bases: 11. CDR3 protein: CASTSNRGSDEQYF. CDR3 nucleotide sequence: TGCGCCAGCACCTCAAACAGGGGTAGCGACGAGCAGTACTTC.

The chain joins TRBV12-5 to TRBJ2-3; no definite D call. Germline-derived CDR1 and CDR2 are LGHNT and FRNRAP. The V gene lost 6 bases and the J gene lost 5 bases, with 15 bases spanning the gap. This CDR3 region has 14 residues. The CDR3: CASGAGQARDTQYF. The CDR3 region has the DNA TGTGCTAGTGGAGCCGGGCAGGCAAGAGATACGCAGTATTTT.

This clonotype was detected ten times or more. One end of the junction varies from germline; a read error may be responsible. J is TRBJ2-7 and V is TRBV6-1; the match to TRBD2 covers 13 bases. This CDR3 has 14 residues. Germline CDR1 MNHNS, CDR2 SASEGT. The CDR3 protein is CASSTIGTSGTPFF. CDR3 DNA sequence: TGTGCCAGCAGTACAATTGGGACTAGCGGGACCCCCTTCTTC.

This chain connects TRBV5-5 to TRBJ2-7; 7 bases fit TRBD1. CDR1 is SGHKS and CDR2 is YYEKEE in the germline V gene (reference sequence). V lost 6 bases and J lost 1; bases outside the gene matches: 13. The CDR3 has 16 amino acids. The CDR3 nucleotides read TGTGCCAGCACCGATATGACGGGACAGCGTTCCTACGAGCAGTACTTC. Translation: CASTDMTGQRSYEQYF.

This clonotype was seen at least ten times. CDR3 in amino acids: CATSLPPRGIYGYTF. DNA for the CDR3: TGTGCCACCTCCCTTCCCCCAAGGGGCATCTATGGCTACACCTTC. The gene calls are TRBV12-3 or TRBV12-4 and TRBJ1-2, with a tentative D call TRBD1 (5 bases). The germline V and J ends were trimmed by 10 bases and 4 bases, with 22 bases remaining between them. The CDR3 covers 15 residues.

The chain carries TRBV3-1 and TRBJ1-1, with D maybe TRBD1 (5 bases). This CDR3 is built from 12 residues. The V gene's germline CDR1 is LGHDT and CDR2 YNNKEL (reference sequence). V shed 6 bases and J shed 9 bases, with 14 bases lying between them. The CDR3 DNA sequence: TGTGCCAGCAGTGCCCCAGGGAGACAAGCTTTCTTT. Protein product: CASSAPGRQAFF. Full variable domain (outside the CDR3, taken from reference TRBV3-1 and TRBJ1-1): DTAVSQTPKYLVTQMGNDKSIKCEQNLGHDTMYWYKQDSKKFLKIMFSYNNKELIINETVPNRFSPKSPDKAHLNLHINSLELGDSAVYFCASSAPGRQAFFGQGTRLTVV.

In its sample, this clonotype was seen many times. J is TRBJ2-5 and V is TRBV29-1, with unresolved D. The CDR3 totals 10 residues. Germline V gene sequence: CDR1 SQVTM, CDR2 ANQGSEA. Trimming pared 0 bases from V and 4 bases from J, leaving 0 bases between. The CDR3 here is CSVEEETQYF. CDR3 DNA sequence: TGCAGCGTTGAAGAAGAGACCCAGTACTTC.

The chain is built from TRBV25-1 and TRBJ2-7, with D tentatively TRBD2 (5 bases). Germline V gives CDR1 MGHDK, CDR2 SYGVNS. This CDR3 region has 14 residues. Between the trimmed V and J ends, which lost 4 bases and 2 bases, there was a span of 12 bases. CDR3 nucleotides: TGTGCCAGCAGTGGGCGGGTCCTCCCCTACGAGCAGTACTTC. It codes for CASSGRVLPYEQYF.

This clonotype was counted at least ten times. The chain recombines TRBV5-1 with TRBJ2-1; maybe TRBD2 (5 bases). In germline, CDR1 is SGHRS, CDR2 YFSETQ. The V and J ends lost 0 bases and 2 bases respectively, with 12 bases between them. The CDR3 consists of 16 residues. CDR3 coding DNA: TGCGCCAGCAGCTTGGTAGGTGGGAGCCCCTACAATGAGCAGTTCTTC. Its protein is CASSLVGGSPYNEQFF.

The chain is built from TRBV3-1 and TRBJ1-1, with 8 nucleotides matching TRBD1. V trimming: 1 base; J trimming: 0 bases; junction bases outside the gene matches: 7. CDR1 LGHDT and CDR2 YNNKEL come from the germline V gene (reference sequence). The CDR3 runs 17 residues. CDR3 DNA sequence: TGTGCCAGCAGCCAAGTTTTGACAGGGGCGATGAACACTGAAGCTTTCTTT. Amino acids: CASSQVLTGAMNTEAFF.

The chain recombines TRBV3-1 with TRBJ2-1, with a possible D match to TRBD2 (5 bases). CDR3 length equals 13 residues. V was shortened by 2 bases and J by 6 bases, with 8 bases between the two germline ends. Germline lookup yields CDR1 LGHDT and CDR2 YNNKEL (reference sequence). The CDR3: CASSQSGGNEQFF. DNA of the CDR3: TGTGCCAGCAGCCAATCAGGAGGCAATGAGCAGTTCTTC.

This clonotype was recorded at least ten times. The V gene is TRBV20-1, the J gene TRBJ2-4, with D possibly being TRBD2 (5 bases). The CDR3 extends over 11 amino acids. Trimming removed 6 bases at V and 7 bases at J, with 10 bases between. CDR1 is DFQATT and CDR2 is SNEGSKA in the germline V gene (reference sequence). The CDR3 reads CSAGDVNIQYF. The CDR3 DNA follows: TGCAGTGCCGGGGATGTGAACATTCAGTACTTC.

This clonotype was recorded at least ten times. V is TRBV29-1 and J is TRBJ2-7, with D unresolved. Trimming pared 1 base from V and 0 bases from J, leaving 13 bases between. The CDR3 covers 15 residues. CDR1 SQVTM and CDR2 ANQGSEA come from the germline V gene. The CDR3 protein is CSVEAWQPSSYEQYF. The CDR3 DNA sequence: TGCAGCGTTGAAGCGTGGCAGCCGAGCTCCTACGAGCAGTACTTC.

This clonotype was seen only a few times. The rearrangement uses TRBV12-3 or TRBV12-4 and TRBJ1-1, with D tentatively TRBD1 (5 bases). V was cut by 2 bases and J by 4 bases, with 11 bases left in between. This CDR3 has 14 amino acids. The CDR3 loop is CASSLWVGGTEAFF. The CDR3 bases are TGTGCCAGCAGTTTATGGGTCGGGGGCACTGAAGCTTTCTTT.

This clonotype was picked up many times. This chain joins TRBV6-5 and TRBJ2-3; TRBD2 might be the D (7 bases). This CDR3 is 16 amino acids long. Trimming shortened V by 2 bases and J by 4 bases, and 16 bases separated the two germline ends. The germline gives CDR1 MNHEY, CDR2 SVGAGI. CDR3 amino acids: CASSYGGGLVADTQYF. The DNA for the CDR3 is TGTGCCAGCAGTTACGGGGGCGGACTAGTCGCAGATACGCAGTATTTT.

At least ten counts were recorded for this clonotype. The chain recombines TRBV12-3 or TRBV12-4 with TRBJ2-6, with D possibly matching TRBD1 (5 bases). Trimming cost V 6 bases and J 0 bases, with 9 bases left between them. CDR3 size: 15 residues. CDR3 region: CASRIDSSGANVLTF. DNA of the CDR3: TGTGCCAGCAGGATCGACAGCTCTGGGGCCAACGTCCTGACTTTC.

This clonotype has ten or more counts. This chain connects TRBV19 to TRBJ2-1; 8 nucleotides align to TRBD2. Per germline, CDR1 LNHDA and CDR2 SQIVND (reference sequence). V shed 6 bases, J shed 4 bases, and the junction held 2 bases outside the gene matches. This CDR3 has 13 residues. The CDR3 protein is CASSTSGYNEQFF. The CDR3, as DNA: TGTGCCAGTAGCACTAGCGGATACAATGAGCAGTTCTTC.

This clonotype showed up many times. The chain joins TRBV12-3 or TRBV12-4 to TRBJ2-7, with 7 bases aligning to TRBD1. The CDR3 covers 12 residues. J lost 3 bases, V lost 8 bases, and 4 bases had no gene match. The CDR3, as DNA: TGTGCCAGCCGAGGGGGCGGCTACGAGCAGTACTTC. Its protein is CASRGGGYEQYF.

This clonotype was observed at least ten times. This chain joins TRBV20-1 and TRBJ2-1; TRBD2 aligns across 9 bases. The CDR3 runs 14 residues. Germline values: CDR1 DFQATT, CDR2 SNEGSKA (reference sequence). V lost 3 bases and J lost 0; bases outside the gene matches: 0. The CDR3 nucleotides are TGCAGTGCTAGTAGCGGGAGCTCCTACAATGAGCAGTTCTTC. Its translation is CSASSGSSYNEQFF.

The rearrangement joins TRBV6-1 to TRBJ1-1; weak D call: TRBD1 (6 bases). V dropped 6 bases and J dropped 1 base, with 12 bases sitting between them. CDR3 length: 14 amino acids. Per the germline V gene, CDR1 is MNHNS and CDR2 is SASEGT. The DNA of the CDR3 is TGTGCCAGCAGACCGGGACAAGCGAACACTGAAGCTTTCTTT. This translates into CASRPGQANTEAFF.

Notes on this clonotype: The junction and the germline gene differ at one end; a read error may be behind it. CDR3 bases: TGTGCCAGAAGCTGCAGTGGCCCTATTAGCAATCAGCCCCAGCATTTT. Protein sequence: CARSCSGPISNQPQHF. The chain carries TRBV13 and TRBJ1-5; D is unclear. The CDR3 totals 16 residues. Germline loops: CDR1 PRHDT, CDR2 FYEKMQ (reference sequence).

This clonotype was detected ten times or more. V is TRBV10-3 and J is TRBJ2-3; 7 nucleotides match TRBD2. Germline V gene lookup returns CDR1 ENHRY and CDR2 SYGVKD. Unmatched junction bases numbered 6, after V lost 4 bases and J lost 2 bases. The CDR3 is 15 amino acids. CDR3 nucleotide sequence: TGTGCCATCAGTGCTAGCGGAATATACACAGATACGCAGTATTTT. Protein: CAISASGIYTDTQYF.

This clonotype was counted only a few times. The chain has TRBV5-1 and TRBJ1-2; D ambiguous. In germline, CDR1 is SGHRS, CDR2 YFSETQ. The CDR3 is 12 amino acids. Trimming removed 1 base at V and 5 bases at J, with 6 bases between. CDR3 loop: CASSLLTYGYTF. The CDR3 DNA reads TGCGCCAGCAGCTTGCTAACGTATGGCTACACCTTC.

The chain recombines TRBV27 with TRBJ1-1; possible D gene TRBD1, 6 bases. This CDR3 is built from 15 residues. V lost 4 bases and J lost 5, with 17 bases in between. CDR1 MNHEY and CDR2 SMNVEV come from the germline V gene (reference sequence). The CDR3 reads CASSSPGGQGTEAFF. Written as DNA, the CDR3 is TGTGCCAGCAGTTCCCCGGGAGGCCAGGGGACTGAAGCTTTCTTT.

This clonotype was recorded a few times. The gene calls are TRBV2 and TRBJ1-4; a possible D gene is TRBD1 (6 bases). Deletions cut 3 bases from V and 0 bases from J, with 8 bases between. CDR1 SNHLY and CDR2 FYNNEI come from the germline V gene. The CDR3 is 15 amino acids. The CDR3: CASSEDRTTNEKLFF. The CDR3 region has the DNA TGTGCCAGCAGTGAGGACAGAACAACTAATGAAAAACTGTTTTTT.

The chain links TRBV5-6 to TRBJ1-2; possibly TRBD1 for D (5 bases). This CDR3 has 16 residues. V lost 5 bases and J lost 3, with 20 bases in between. Germline assignment: CDR1 SGHDT and CDR2 YYEEEE. CDR3: CASRRMNRPAYYGYTF. DNA for the CDR3: TGTGCCAGCAGGAGAATGAACAGGCCAGCTTACTATGGCTACACCTTC.

The J gene is TRBJ2-7, the V gene TRBV7-2; TRBD2 matches 10 bases. Germline V gives CDR1 SGHTA, CDR2 FQGNSA. V shed 6 bases and J 2 bases; nucleotides not matched to a gene: 7. The length of the CDR3 is 15 residues. The CDR3 nucleotides are TGTGCCAGCAGGACTGGACTAGCGGCACCCTACGAGCAGTACTTC. Translating gives CASRTGLAAPYEQYF. The full variable domain, rest sourced from reference TRBV7-2 and TRBJ2-7, is GAGVSQSPSNKVTEKGKDVELRCDPISGHTALYWYRQSLGQGLEFLIYFQGNSAPDKSGLPSDRFSAERTGGSVSTLTIQRTQQEDSAVYLCASRTGLAAPYEQYFGPGTRLTVT.

This clonotype was counted ten times or more. In DNA form, the CDR3 reads TGTGCCAGCAGCACCCATCCAGGGGGTAGCTATGGCTACACCTTC. Translated: CASSTHPGGSYGYTF. The chain links TRBV28 to TRBJ1-2, with 7 bases that match TRBD1. This CDR3 has 15 residues. Germline V gives CDR1 MDHEN, CDR2 SYDVKM. Trimming took 6 bases from V and 4 from J; bases not matched to a gene: 11.